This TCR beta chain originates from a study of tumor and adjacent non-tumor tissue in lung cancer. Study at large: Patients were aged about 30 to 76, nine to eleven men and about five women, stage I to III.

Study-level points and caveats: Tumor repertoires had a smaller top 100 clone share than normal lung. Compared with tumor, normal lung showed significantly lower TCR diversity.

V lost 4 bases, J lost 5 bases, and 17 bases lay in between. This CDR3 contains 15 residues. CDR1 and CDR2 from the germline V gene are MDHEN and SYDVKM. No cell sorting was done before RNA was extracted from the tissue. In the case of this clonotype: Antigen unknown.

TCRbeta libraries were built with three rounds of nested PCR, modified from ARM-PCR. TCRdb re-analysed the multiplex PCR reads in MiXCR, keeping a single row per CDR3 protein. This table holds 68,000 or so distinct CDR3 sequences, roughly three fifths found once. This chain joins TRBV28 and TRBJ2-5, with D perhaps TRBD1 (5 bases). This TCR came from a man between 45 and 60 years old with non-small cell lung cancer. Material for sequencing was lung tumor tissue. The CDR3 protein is CASSSKGRENETQYF. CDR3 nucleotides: TGTGCCAGCAGTTCAAAGGGGCGAGAGAATGAGACCCAGTACTTC.